This T cell receptor (beta chain) was sequenced for a study of identical twins. General study findings and limits: The study drew conclusions from cross-sectional statistical analysis, not from following the same donors. Clonotypes of the beta chain that were abundant in cord blood carried fewer insertions (memory repertoires showed none).

Each CDR3 protein gets one entry after TCRdb re-called the 5' RACE reads with MiXCR. The repertoire consists of about 500,000 distinct CDR3 sequences, with roughly an eighth occurring once and the leading ten covering around 0.98%. The sample holds many counts of this clonotype. The antigen is undetermined. V trimming: 6 bases; J trimming: 13 bases; junction bases outside the gene matches: 9. The CDR3 totals 13 residues. This same sample was also taken into another study, of yellow fever vaccine responses in identical twins.

The chain recombines TRBV12-3 or TRBV12-4 with TRBJ1-6, with 7 nucleotides matching TRBD1. The TCR comes from a young woman in good health. The specimen was CD4+ T cells sorted from blood. The CDR3 bases are TGTGCCAGCAGCGGGACAGCCCTCCGTCCCCTCCACTTT. Amino acid sequence: CASSGTALRPLHF.